The 25 T cell receptor beta chains presented below share a single source sample, sequenced in a study of T cells in Graves' hyperthyroidism and ophthalmopathy. Using RNA transcripts as the source, TCR beta CDR3 regions were amplified. The study used the HTBI primer set for a first-round RT-PCR of the TCR CDR3. Each CDR3 protein is one row after TCRdb ran MiXCR on the multiplex PCR reads. The repertoire holds about 52,000 distinct CDR3 sequences, with 48% as singletons. The sample taken for sequencing was blood. The receptors derive from a woman between 45 and 60 years old with Graves' ophthalmopathy.

This clonotype was seen a handful of times. This sequence joins TRBV27 and TRBJ1-5; no reliable D call. The CDR3 has 14 amino acids. The V gene's germline CDR1 is MNHEY and CDR2 SMNVEV (reference sequence). V was shortened by 3 bases and J by 3 bases, with 9 bases between the two germline ends. The CDR3: CASSLNGLNQPQHF. Here the CDR3 DNA reads TGTGCCAGCAGTTTGAATGGGCTCAATCAGCCCCAGCATTTT.

Remarks on this clonotype: One base away lies a much larger clone, so this may be a sequencing read error. This rearrangement joins TRBV5-5 to TRBJ2-3; tentative D call: TRBD2 (7 bases). V lost 4 bases and J lost 2, with 14 bases in between. The length of the CDR3 is 15 residues. Germline CDR1 reads SGHKS; CDR2 reads YYEKEE (reference sequence). In nucleotides, the CDR3 is TGTGCCAGCAGCGGGAGGGGGTCCTTCACAGATACGCAGTATTTT. Translation gives CASSGRGSFTDTQYF.

Many counts were recorded for this clonotype. The chain carries TRBV5-1 and TRBJ1-5; the D is unclear. V shed 0 bases and J shed 7 bases, with 14 bases lying between them. The germline V gene encodes CDR1 SGHRS and CDR2 YFSETQ. This CDR3 is built from 15 residues. The CDR3 protein is CASSLGPLGGQPQHF. The CDR3, as DNA: TGCGCCAGCAGCTTGGGGCCTTTGGGCGGCCAGCCCCAGCATTTT.

This clonotype has at least ten counts. V and J are TRBV6-6 and TRBJ2-3; 12 bases map to TRBD2. Germline lookup yields CDR1 MNHNY and CDR2 SVGAGI (reference sequence). Trimming cost V 6 bases and J 6 bases; bases outside gene matches: 10. The CDR3 runs 16 residues. The CDR3 sequence: CASSKGRLAGVDTQYF. The CDR3 region has the DNA TGTGCCAGCAGCAAAGGCAGACTAGCGGGAGTTGATACGCAGTATTTT.

The chain combines TRBV7-9 with TRBJ2-7; D might be TRBD2 (5 bases). Trimming took off 8 bases at V and 6 bases at J, with 20 bases between the two ends. The germline gives CDR1 SEHNR, CDR2 FQNEAQ (reference sequence). This CDR3 comprises 14 residues. The CDR3 loop is CASGPQAAQGEQYF. The CDR3 region has the DNA TGTGCCAGCGGCCCCCAAGCGGCCCAAGGCGAGCAGTACTTC.

This chain joins TRBV4-1 and TRBJ2-5, with TRBD1 identical over 11 bases. This CDR3 has 16 residues. Germline values: CDR1 MGHRA, CDR2 YSYEKL. V dropped 2 bases and J dropped 5; count of bases not matched to a gene: 7. The CDR3 spells CASSQYRDRGEETQYF. Written as DNA, the CDR3 is TGCGCCAGCAGCCAATACCGGGACAGGGGGGAGGAGACCCAGTACTTC.

A word on this clonotype: A junction end diverges from the germline sequence, so it may reflect a read error. Here the CDR3 reads CASSLGGTGCTF. For the CDR3, the DNA is TGTGCCAGCAGTTTAGGGGGGACGGGCTGCACCTTC. The chain employs TRBV12-3 or TRBV12-4 and TRBJ1-2, with TRBD1 as a possible D gene (5 bases). The CDR3 length is 12 residues.

V and J are TRBV3-1 and TRBJ1-1; D not resolved. Germline V gene sequence: CDR1 LGHDT, CDR2 YNNKEL (reference sequence). The CDR3 covers 13 residues. The V end was cut by 2 bases, the J end by 2 bases, with 6 bases between. The CDR3 protein is CASSQLENTEAFF. CDR3 DNA: TGTGCCAGCAGCCAACTGGAAAACACTGAAGCTTTCTTT.

Concerning this clonotype itself: Since no conserved phenylalanine or tryptophan closes the CDR3, a read error is the likely cause. V gene TRBV20-1 combines with J gene TRBJ2-1; weak D call: TRBD2 (5 bases). Germline CDR1 DFQATT, CDR2 SNEGSKA (reference sequence). The CDR3 runs 13 residues. The CDR3 region is CSATPEVNKEQFC. The CDR3 coding sequence is TGCAGTGCTACTCCGGAGGTTAACAAGGAGCAGTTCTGC.

This clonotype was picked up many times. The gene calls are TRBV9 and TRBJ1-1, with 9 nucleotides matching TRBD1. This CDR3 is 13 amino acids long. J was trimmed by 11 bases and V by 0 bases; bases with no gene match: 5. Germline-derived CDR1 and CDR2 are SGDLS and YYNGEE. The CDR3 loop is CASSVGGQGYAFF. The CDR3 nucleotides are TGTGCCAGCAGCGTAGGAGGACAGGGGTATGCTTTCTTT. Supplemented by reference TRBV9 and TRBJ1-1, the full variable domain reads DSGVTQTPKHLITATGQRVTLRCSPRSGDLSVYWYQQSLDQGLQFLIQYYNGEERAKGNILERFSAQQFPDLHSELNLSSLELGDSALYFCASSVGGQGYAFFGQGTRLTVV.

Points on this clonotype: The DNA is left out, because the CDR3 cannot be placed on it with certainty; the CDR3 is given as TCRdb lists it. The gene calls are TRBV7-7 and TRBJ1-5. CDR1 and CDR2 from the germline V gene are SSHAT and FNYEAQ (reference sequence). The CDR3 adds up to 17 amino acids, both ends counted. The CDR3 protein is CASSLGPRDSVLRRQHF.

V and J are TRBV27 and TRBJ2-3; TRBD2 agrees at 8 bases. The CDR3 covers 15 residues. Germline CDR1 MNHEY, CDR2 SMNVEV (reference sequence). The trim removed 6 bases at V and 2 bases at J, leaving 7 bases unmatched. CDR3 sequence reads: CASSTGTRDTDTQYF. DNA for the CDR3: TGTGCCAGCAGCACCGGGACTAGGGACACAGATACGCAGTATTTT.

This clonotype was recorded once. The chain combines TRBV10-3 with TRBJ2-5; D unclear. Looked up from germline, CDR1 is ENHRY and CDR2 is SYGVKD. The V end lost 3 bases, the J end lost 5 bases, and 7 bases lay between the germline ends. This CDR3 is built from 12 residues. The CDR3 loop reads CAISEKEETQYF. The CDR3 region has the DNA TGTGCCATCAGTGAAAAGGAGGAGACCCAGTACTTC.

With respect to this clonotype: This may come from a read error, since a much larger clone is one base off. The V gene is TRBV5-4, the J gene TRBJ2-5; D is tentatively TRBD1 or TRBD2 (5 bases each). The CDR3 totals 13 residues. CDR1 is SGHNT and CDR2 is YYREEE in the germline V gene (reference sequence). The DNA of the CDR3 is TGTACCAGCAGCTTCGGGGCCCAAGAGACCCAGTACTTC. It is translated as CTSSFGAQETQYF.

At least ten counts were recorded for this clonotype. The rearrangement uses TRBV24-1 and TRBJ2-3, with D possibly TRBD1 on 6 matching bases. CDR1 and CDR2 (germline): KGHDR, SFDVKD. V was cut by 1 base and J by 0 bases, with 10 bases left in between. This CDR3 is built from 16 residues. The CDR3 nucleotides are TGTGCCACCAGTGATTTTGCAGGGGATAGCACAGATACGCAGTATTTT. Its translation: CATSDFAGDSTDTQYF.

This clonotype has a count of ten or more. V is TRBV12-3 or TRBV12-4 and J is TRBJ2-1; 7 bases agree with TRBD1. J lost 4 bases, V lost 6 bases, and 9 bases had no gene match. The CDR3 covers 15 residues. The CDR3: CASSIPGQKYNEQFF. CDR3 coding DNA: TGTGCCAGCAGCATTCCGGGACAGAAATACAATGAGCAGTTCTTC.

The V and J genes are TRBV25-1 and TRBJ1-3; 9 nucleotides align to TRBD1. This CDR3 is 19 amino acids long. V trimming: 4 bases; J trimming: 4 bases; junction bases outside the gene matches: 17. From germline, CDR1 is MGHDK and CDR2 SYGVNS. The CDR3 region has the DNA TGTGCCAGCAGTGGATCCCTACAGGGGGCGTCTCATTCGGGAAACACCATATATTTT. Protein product: CASSGSLQGASHSGNTIYF.

A remark on this clonotype: One junction end does not reproduce the germline sequence, and a read error may be involved. The chain employs TRBV12-5 and TRBJ2-1; 13 nucleotides match TRBD2. CDR1 and CDR2 from the germline V gene are LGHNT and FRNRAP. This CDR3 spans 17 amino acids. DNA for the CDR3: TGTGCTGGTGGTCCCTCGACCGGACTAGCGGGAGCCAATGAGCAGTTCTTC. This gives the protein CAGGPSTGLAGANEQFF. Variable domain in full (rest from reference TRBV12-5 and TRBJ2-1): DARVTQTPRHKVTEMGQEVTMRCQPILGHNTVFWYRQTMMQGLELLAYFRNRAPLDDSGMPKDRFSAEMPDATLATLKIQPSEPRDSAVYFCAGGPSTGLAGANEQFFGPGTRLTVL.

V gene TRBV15 combines with J gene TRBJ2-3, with 12 bases lining up with TRBD2. The germline CDR1 and CDR2 sequences are LNHNV and YYDKDF (reference sequence). J was trimmed by 4 bases and V by 4 bases; bases with no gene match: 9. The CDR3 loop spans 17 amino acids. The CDR3 reads CATSKRLAGELADTQYF. The CDR3 coding sequence is TGTGCCACCAGCAAAAGACTAGCGGGAGAGCTCGCAGATACGCAGTATTTT. Based on the CDR3 plus reference TRBV15 and TRBJ2-3, the full variable domain is DAMVIQNPRYQVTQFGKPVTLSCSQTLNHNVMYWYQQKSSQAPKLLFHYYDKDFNNEADTPDNFQSRRPNTSFCFLDIRSPGLGDTAMYLCATSKRLAGELADTQYFGPGTRLTVL.

This clonotype came up many times. The V call is TRBV5-8, the J call TRBJ2-1; D remains ambiguous. With 4 bases removed from V and 4 bases from J, the gap between germline ends came to 12 bases. CDR1 and CDR2 (germline): SGHTS, YDEGEE. There are 14 residues in the CDR3. The DNA of the CDR3 is TGTGCCAGCAGCCCCAAGTCTAGTTACAATGAGCAGTTCTTC. Encoded protein: CASSPKSSYNEQFF.

The sample holds many counts of this clonotype. The V gene is TRBV4-1, the J gene TRBJ1-2; D remains unclear. The V and J ends lost 0 bases and 3 bases respectively, with 8 bases between them. The CDR3 runs 14 residues. CDR1 is MGHRA and CDR2 is YSYEKL in the germline V gene. The CDR3 DNA reads TGCGCCAGCAGCCAAGAAATTGAGTACTATGGCTACACCTTC. Its protein product is CASSQEIEYYGYTF.

This clonotype was seen at least ten times. The chain couples TRBV6-1 to TRBJ1-4; tentatively, D is TRBD1 (6 bases). V lost 5 bases to trimming and J lost 5 bases, with 12 bases between them. This CDR3 has 14 residues. Germline CDR1 reads MNHNS; CDR2 reads SASEGT. In DNA, the CDR3 is TGTGCCAGCAGTCAAGGGGGGACAAATGAAAAACTGTTTTTT. It encodes CASSQGGTNEKLFF.

Of note for this clonotype: The conserved phenylalanine or tryptophan normally closing the CDR3 is absent here, so this likely arose from a read error. The chain employs TRBV2 and TRBJ2-1; 14 bases fit TRBD2. After removal of 6 bases from V and 7 bases from J, the junction contained 5 bases not matched to a gene. This CDR3 region has 15 residues. The germline gives CDR1 SNHLY, CDR2 FYNNEI. CDR3: CASRTSGGAWNEQFS. The CDR3, as DNA: TGTGCCAGCAGGACTAGCGGGGGGGCTTGGAATGAGCAGTTCTCC.

This clonotype was observed many times. The gene calls are TRBV6-5 and TRBJ1-1; TRBD1 aligns across 8 bases. CDR3 length equals 16 residues. Unmatched junction bases numbered 7, after V lost 0 bases and J lost 4 bases. The germline V gene encodes CDR1 MNHEY and CDR2 SVGAGI. The CDR3 loop reads CASSYSISGGRTEAFF. The CDR3, as DNA: TGTGCCAGCAGTTACTCCATCTCAGGGGGCCGCACTGAAGCTTTCTTT.

The chain is built from TRBV5-6 and TRBJ2-2, with 8 bases fitting TRBD1. The CDR3 totals 14 residues. V lost 7 bases to trimming and J lost 4 bases; unmatched junction nucleotides: 6. CDR1 is SGHDT, CDR2 YYEEEE, per germline. The CDR3 DNA reads as TGTGCCAGCCGCCGGACAGGGAGCACCGGGGAGCTGTTTTTT. Translating it yields CASRRTGSTGELFF.